This T cell receptor beta chain derives from a study of shared clonotypes between healthy human individuals. Looking at the study overall: Per-donor plates numbered three CD4 naive, three CD4 memory, two CD8 naive and one CD8 memory.

As concerns this clone: The antigen remains unidentified.

Findings of the study overall: The authors sampled blood alone, and tissue repertoires likely differ.

Produced via immunoSEQ multiplex PCR; TCRdb's table is partial and in-frame only. The sample contains about 2.4 million clones, 93% of which appear only once. This receptor was taken from a man between 18 and 35 years old in good health. Some clones in this sample may be carry-over from other donors' samples. The material sequenced was naive CD4+ T cells from PBMCs. Subset defined: CD45RA+ positively selected.

As DNA, the CDR3 is TGTGCCAGCAGTTTCCTGCCTACAGATACGCAGTATTTT. Translation gives CASSFLPTDTQYF. J is TRBJ2-3 and V is TRBV27; no reliable D call. The CDR3 contains 13 residues. Trimming removed 3 bases from V and 3 bases from J, with 7 bases in between. CDR1 MNHEY and CDR2 SMNVEV come from the germline V gene (reference sequence).